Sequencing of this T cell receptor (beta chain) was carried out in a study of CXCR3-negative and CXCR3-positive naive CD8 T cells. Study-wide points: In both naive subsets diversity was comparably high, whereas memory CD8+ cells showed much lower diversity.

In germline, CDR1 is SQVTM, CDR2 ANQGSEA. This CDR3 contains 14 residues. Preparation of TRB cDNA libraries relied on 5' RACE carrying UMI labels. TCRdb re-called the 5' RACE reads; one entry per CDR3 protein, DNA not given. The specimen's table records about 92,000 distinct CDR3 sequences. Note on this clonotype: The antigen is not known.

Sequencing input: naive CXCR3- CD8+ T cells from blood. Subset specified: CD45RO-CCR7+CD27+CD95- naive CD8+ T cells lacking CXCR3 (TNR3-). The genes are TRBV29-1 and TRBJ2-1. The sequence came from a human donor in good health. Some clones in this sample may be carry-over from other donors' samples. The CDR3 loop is CSVDLLGSYNEQFF.